Listed below are T cell receptor beta chains from one sample, sequenced in a study of breast tumors, draining lymph nodes, adjacent tissues. Each CDR3 protein gets one entry after TCRdb re-called the multiplex PCR reads with MiXCR. The sample has over 10,000 distinct CDR3 sequences; 45% to 50% are singletons. Specimen: tumor-adjacent breast tissue. These receptors were obtained from a female donor with breast cancer. Some clones in this sample may be carry-over from other donors' samples. The CDR3 runs from the conserved cysteine through the conserved F or W. Each record gives: CDR3 length, J gene, D gene, V gene, clone size, CDR3 protein, CDR3 DNA. D genes are given only for firm matches. Rows give clone size only sometimes, using once, few, many, or a class for an expanded clone.

cdr3_length: 13
j_call: TRBJ2-7
d_call: .
v_call: TRBV20-1
clone_size: .
cdr3_aa: CSARSPDVYKQYF
cdr3_nt: TGCAGTGCTAGGAGTCCAGACGTCTACAAGCAGTACTTC

cdr3_length: 13
j_call: TRBJ2-3
d_call: .
v_call: TRBV19
clone_size: .
cdr3_aa: CASRAASTDTQYF
cdr3_nt: TGTGCCAGTAGGGCCGCTAGCACAGATACGCAGTATTTT

cdr3_length: 14
j_call: TRBJ2-7
d_call: TRBD2
v_call: TRBV3-1
clone_size: many
cdr3_aa: CASSGTSGSSEQYF
cdr3_nt: TGTGCCAGCAGCGGGACTAGCGGGAGTAGCGAGCAGTACTTC

cdr3_length: 12
j_call: TRBJ2-1
d_call: .
v_call: TRBV7-9
clone_size: medium-sized
cdr3_aa: CASRGQWNEQFF
cdr3_nt: TGTGCCAGCAGGGGACAATGGAATGAGCAGTTCTTC

cdr3_length: 15
j_call: TRBJ2-3
d_call: TRBD1
v_call: TRBV7-9
clone_size: medium-sized
cdr3_aa: CASSPGTGNADTQYF
cdr3_nt: TGTGCCAGCAGTCCCGGGACAGGGAACGCAGATACGCAGTATTTT

cdr3_length: 15
j_call: TRBJ1-3
d_call: .
v_call: TRBV6-1
clone_size: many
cdr3_aa: CASSSDGGSGNTIYF
cdr3_nt: TGTGCCAGCAGCAGTGACGGCGGAAGTGGAAACACCATATATTTT

cdr3_length: 12
j_call: TRBJ2-1
d_call: .
v_call: TRBV6-6
clone_size: medium-sized
cdr3_aa: CASSYNYNEQFF
cdr3_nt: TGTGCCAGCAGTTATAACTACAATGAGCAGTTCTTC

cdr3_length: 14
j_call: TRBJ2-4
d_call: .
v_call: TRBV5-6
clone_size: many
cdr3_aa: CASSLRQAKNIQYF
cdr3_nt: TGTGCCAGCAGCTTGAGACAGGCCAAAAACATTCAGTACTTC

cdr3_length: 16
j_call: TRBJ2-3
d_call: .
v_call: TRBV12-3/TRBV12-4
clone_size: .
cdr3_aa: CASSPNRVLGTDTQYF
cdr3_nt: TGTGCCAGCAGTCCAAATCGGGTCTTGGGCACAGATACGCAGTATTTT

cdr3_length: 12
j_call: TRBJ1-2
d_call: .
v_call: TRBV5-6
clone_size: .
cdr3_aa: CASSSAWRDYTF
cdr3_nt: TGTGCCAGCAGCTCAGCCTGGAGGGACTACACCTTC

cdr3_length: 15
j_call: TRBJ2-1
d_call: .
v_call: TRBV12-3/TRBV12-4
clone_size: many
cdr3_aa: CASSTTSGTADEQFF
cdr3_nt: TGTGCCAGCAGTACCACTTCGGGTACGGCAGATGAGCAGTTCTTC

cdr3_length: 15
j_call: TRBJ1-5
d_call: .
v_call: TRBV5-5
clone_size: few
cdr3_aa: CASSLAPTVNQPQHF
cdr3_nt: TGTGCCAGCAGCTTGGCCCCGACAGTTAATCAGCCCCAGCATTTT

cdr3_length: 15
j_call: TRBJ1-2
d_call: .
v_call: TRBV12-3/TRBV12-4
clone_size: .
cdr3_aa: CASSPRSGATYGYTF
cdr3_nt: TGTGCCAGCAGCCCGCGAAGTGGGGCAACCTATGGCTACACCTTC

cdr3_length: 14
j_call: TRBJ2-7
d_call: TRBD2
v_call: TRBV9
clone_size: .
cdr3_aa: CASSVSLAGDEQYF
cdr3_nt: TGTGCCAGCAGCGTAAGTCTAGCGGGAGACGAGCAGTACTTC

cdr3_length: 14
j_call: TRBJ1-6
d_call: .
v_call: TRBV20-1
clone_size: .
cdr3_aa: CSANFRGRKFPPHF
cdr3_nt: TGCAGTGCAAACTTCCGGGGGAGAAAATTCCCCCCCCACTTT

cdr3_length: 14
j_call: TRBJ2-3
d_call: TRBD2
v_call: TRBV7-2
clone_size: few
cdr3_aa: CASSSGGGQDTQYF
cdr3_nt: TGTGCCAGCAGCAGCGGGGGCGGGCAGGATACGCAGTATTTT

cdr3_length: 15
j_call: TRBJ2-7
d_call: TRBD2
v_call: TRBV10-3
clone_size: .
cdr3_aa: CAISDPGGGSYEQYF
cdr3_nt: TGTGCCATCAGTGACCCCGGTGGCGGGAGCTACGAGCAGTACTTC

cdr3_length: 17
j_call: TRBJ2-1
d_call: TRBD1
v_call: TRBV20-1
clone_size: .
cdr3_aa: CSARELFGQGSYNEQFF
cdr3_nt: TGCAGTGCTAGAGAACTGTTCGGACAGGGCTCCTACAATGAGCAGTTCTTC

cdr3_length: 16
j_call: TRBJ2-7
d_call: TRBD1
v_call: TRBV7-9
clone_size: large
cdr3_aa: CASSLHQGASVYEQYF
cdr3_nt: TGTGCCAGCAGCTTGCATCAGGGGGCTAGCGTGTACGAGCAGTACTTC

cdr3_length: 15
j_call: TRBJ2-5
d_call: TRBD2
v_call: TRBV11-3
clone_size: .
cdr3_aa: CASSHGGRAQETQYF
cdr3_nt: TGTGCCAGCAGCCACGGGGGGAGGGCCCAGGAGACCCAGTACTTC

cdr3_length: 13
j_call: TRBJ2-7
d_call: .
v_call: TRBV20-1
clone_size: .
cdr3_aa: CSASQGQTYEQYF
cdr3_nt: TGCAGTGCTAGTCAAGGGCAAACCTACGAGCAGTACTTC

cdr3_length: 15
j_call: TRBJ2-7
d_call: TRBD1
v_call: TRBV9
clone_size: .
cdr3_aa: CASSLTGTGTYEQYF
cdr3_nt: TGTGCCAGCAGCTTAACCGGGACAGGGACCTACGAGCAGTACTTC

cdr3_length: 15
j_call: TRBJ2-7
d_call: .
v_call: TRBV6-6
clone_size: medium-sized
cdr3_aa: CASSPQVGHTYEQYF
cdr3_nt: TGTGCCAGCAGTCCCCAGGTAGGGCATACCTACGAGCAGTACTTC

cdr3_length: 15
j_call: TRBJ1-3
d_call: .
v_call: TRBV4-1
clone_size: .
cdr3_aa: CASSQGPAPGNTIYF
cdr3_nt: TGCGCCAGCAGCCAAGGTCCGGCCCCTGGAAACACCATATATTTT

cdr3_length: 14
j_call: TRBJ2-7
d_call: TRBD1
v_call: TRBV9
clone_size: many
cdr3_aa: CASSVGGGPYEQYF
cdr3_nt: TGTGCCAGCAGCGTAGGAGGGGGCCCCTACGAGCAGTACTTC

cdr3_length: 15
j_call: TRBJ2-3
d_call: .
v_call: TRBV28
clone_size: many
cdr3_aa: CASTTGQLSTDTQYF
cdr3_nt: TGTGCCAGCACAACCGGACAGCTCTCCACAGATACGCAGTATTTT

cdr3_length: 14
j_call: TRBJ2-6
d_call: .
v_call: TRBV7-2
clone_size: medium-sized
cdr3_aa: CASHFNSGANVLTF
cdr3_nt: TGTGCCAGTCATTTTAACTCTGGGGCCAACGTCCTGACTTTC

cdr3_length: 15
j_call: TRBJ2-3
d_call: TRBD2
v_call: TRBV12-3/TRBV12-4
clone_size: .
cdr3_aa: CASSTGLAGADTQYF
cdr3_nt: TGTGCCAGCAGTACCGGACTAGCGGGAGCAGATACGCAGTATTTT

cdr3_length: 15
j_call: TRBJ2-5
d_call: TRBD1
v_call: TRBV5-4
clone_size: many
cdr3_aa: CASSLAGTVLETQYF
cdr3_nt: TGTGCCAGCAGCTTGGCCGGGACAGTGTTAGAGACCCAGTACTTC

cdr3_length: 16
j_call: TRBJ2-2
d_call: TRBD2
v_call: TRBV6-5
clone_size: many
cdr3_aa: CASSYPSGSSTGELFF
cdr3_nt: TGTGCCAGCAGTTATCCTAGCGGGAGTAGCACCGGGGAGCTGTTTTTT

cdr3_length: 13
j_call: TRBJ1-4
d_call: .
v_call: TRBV7-9
clone_size: .
cdr3_aa: CASSPTGGEKLFF
cdr3_nt: TGTGCCAGCAGCCCGACAGGTGGTGAAAAACTGTTTTTT

cdr3_length: 15
j_call: TRBJ2-7
d_call: .
v_call: TRBV6-1
clone_size: .
cdr3_aa: CASRRLGTAYDEQYF
cdr3_nt: TGTGCCAGCAGACGCCTCGGGACTGCCTACGACGAGCAGTACTTC

cdr3_length: 11
j_call: TRBJ1-2
d_call: .
v_call: TRBV9
clone_size: .
cdr3_aa: CASSVGTDYTF
cdr3_nt: TGTGCCAGCAGCGTAGGGACCGACTACACCTTC

cdr3_length: 13
j_call: TRBJ2-7
d_call: TRBD2
v_call: TRBV20-1
clone_size: medium-sized
cdr3_aa: CSASPGGLYEQYF
cdr3_nt: TGCAGTGCTAGTCCGGGAGGGCTCTACGAGCAGTACTTC

cdr3_length: 14
j_call: TRBJ2-4
d_call: .
v_call: TRBV2
clone_size: .
cdr3_aa: CASSEGWGKNIQYF
cdr3_nt: TGTGCCAGCAGTGAAGGATGGGGGAAAAACATTCAGTACTTC

cdr3_length: 14
j_call: TRBJ2-3
d_call: .
v_call: TRBV7-9
clone_size: .
cdr3_aa: CASSSYAGADTQYF
cdr3_nt: TGTGCCAGCAGCTCCTATGCTGGGGCAGATACGCAGTATTTT